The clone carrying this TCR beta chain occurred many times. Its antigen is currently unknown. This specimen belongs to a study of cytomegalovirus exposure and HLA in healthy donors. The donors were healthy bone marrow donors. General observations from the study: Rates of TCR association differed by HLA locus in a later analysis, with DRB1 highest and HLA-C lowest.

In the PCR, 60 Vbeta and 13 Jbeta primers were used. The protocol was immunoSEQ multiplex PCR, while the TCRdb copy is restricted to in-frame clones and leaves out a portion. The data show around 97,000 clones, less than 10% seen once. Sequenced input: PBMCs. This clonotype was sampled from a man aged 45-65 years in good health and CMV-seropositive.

CDR3 residues: CASSLVRNTEAFF. The CDR3 DNA reads as TGTGCCAGCAGCTTAGTCCGTAACACTGAAGCTTTCTTT. The gene calls are TRBV7-2 and TRBJ1-1; D unresolved. CDR1 is SGHTA and CDR2 is FQGNSA in the germline V gene. This CDR3 comprises 13 residues. Trimming took 1 base from V and 2 from J, leaving 5 bases between them. Filled out from reference TRBV7-2 and TRBJ1-1, the complete variable domain reads GAGVSQSPSNKVTEKGKDVELRCDPISGHTALYWYRQSLGQGLEFLIYFQGNSAPDKSGLPSDRFSAERTGGSVSTLTIQRTQQEDSAVYLCASSLVRNTEAFFGQGTRLTVV.